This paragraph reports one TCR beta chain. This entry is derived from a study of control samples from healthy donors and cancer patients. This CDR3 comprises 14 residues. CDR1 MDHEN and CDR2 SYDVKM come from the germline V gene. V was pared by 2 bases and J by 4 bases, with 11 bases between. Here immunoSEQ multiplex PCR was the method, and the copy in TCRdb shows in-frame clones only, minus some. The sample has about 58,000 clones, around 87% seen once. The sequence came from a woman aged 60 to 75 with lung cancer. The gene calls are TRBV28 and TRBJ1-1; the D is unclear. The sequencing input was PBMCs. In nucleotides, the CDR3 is TGTGCCAGCAGTTTAGTTGGAGGTTTCACTGAAGCTTTCTTT. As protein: CASSLVGGFTEAFF.